This T cell receptor (beta chain) was profiled in a study of blood T cells in healthy people across ages. General observations from the study: Naive T cell percentage strongly correlated with TCR beta diversity.

Primers used in a second PCR of about 6 to 12 cycles were a sample-barcoded 5' primer and a J-beta primer mix. A single record per CDR3 protein comes from TCRdb applying MiXCR to the 5' RACE reads. The sample contains just under 550,000 distinct CDR3 sequences, less than 25% of which appear only once. This clonotype was detected ten times or more. The antigen remains unidentified. In germline, CDR1 is MGHRA, CDR2 YSYEKL. The CDR3 covers 14 residues. Trimming shortened V by 1 base and J by 2 bases, and 5 bases separated the two germline ends. These data were also reused for a study on T cells of mothers and their children.

The origin of this receptor is a boy between 10 and 17 years old in good health. The chain has TRBV4-1 and TRBJ1-4; D gene uncertain. Sequencing used blood. CDR3 coding DNA: TGCGCCAGCAGCCAAGTAGGGACTAATGAAAAACTGTTTTTT. Encoded protein: CASSQVGTNEKLFF.